One and the same sample provided the 3 T cell receptor beta chains below, sequenced in a study of blood T cell repertoires in COVID-19. Generated by immunoSEQ multiplex PCR, the TCRdb table keeps only in-frame clones and is missing some. The sample lists tens of thousands of clones; approximately 80% were seen once. The sequenced material came from peripheral blood. All receptors come from a woman aged 45-60 years with acute or convalescent COVID-19.

V gene TRBV19 combines with J gene TRBJ2-5; the D is unclear. The CDR3 has 13 amino acids. V was shortened by 0 bases and J by 4 bases, with 6 bases between the two germline ends. Germline loops: CDR1 LNHDA, CDR2 SQIVND (reference sequence). For the CDR3, the DNA is TGTGCCAGTAGTATAGAGAGGCGAGAGACCCAGTACTTC. It is translated as CASSIERRETQYF.

The rearrangement links TRBV28 to TRBJ2-1, with a tentative D call TRBD2 (5 bases). The CDR3 loop spans 15 amino acids. The germline V gene encodes CDR1 MDHEN and CDR2 SYDVKM. V gave up 4 bases and J gave up 12 bases, with 22 bases separating them. CDR3 region: CASSSSGSDPPSQFF. In DNA form, the CDR3 reads TGTGCCAGCAGTTCCTCGGGTAGCGACCCACCCTCGCAGTTCTTC.

The chain carries TRBV27 and TRBJ2-1; weak D call: TRBD2 (5 bases). Germline lookup yields CDR1 MNHEY and CDR2 SMNVEV (reference sequence). Deletions cut 6 bases from V and 1 base from J, with 13 bases between. The CDR3 is made up of 15 amino acids. The CDR3 bases are TGTGCCAGCAGCTGGAGGCGCGGATCCTACAATGAGCAGTTCTTC. Translating it yields CASSWRRGSYNEQFF.